Following are 30 T cell receptor beta chains from one sample sequenced in a study of T cell responses to AZD1222 COVID-19 vaccine. Sequencing was performed with immunoSEQ multiplex PCR; in TCRdb, only in-frame clones are kept and a portion is missing. The repertoire consists of more than 90,000 clones, with more than 70% occurring once and the leading ten covering 16%. Source: peripheral blood, taken 28 days after the second AZD1222 dose. The receptors come from an adult who received the AZD1222 COVID-19 vaccine.

J is TRBJ1-4 and V is TRBV4-2; D might be TRBD1 (6 bases). V was pared by 3 bases and J by 4 bases, with 9 bases between. This CDR3 is built from 14 residues. The germline V gene has CDR1 LGHNA and CDR2 YNFKEQ. The CDR3 protein is CASSQGAINEKLFF. As DNA, the CDR3 is TGTGCCAGCAGCCAGGGGGCCATTAATGAAAAACTGTTTTTT.

The chain carries TRBV7-3 and TRBJ2-1; 12 bases match TRBD2. The length of the CDR3 is 15 residues. The germline V gene has CDR1 SGHTA and CDR2 FQGTGA. Trimming cost V 10 bases and J 7 bases; bases outside gene matches: 11. The CDR3 region is CATALTSGSVNEQFF. DNA of the CDR3: TGTGCCACCGCCCTGACTAGCGGGAGCGTAAATGAGCAGTTCTTC. Together with reference TRBV7-3 and TRBJ2-1, the CDR3 gives the full variable domain: GAGVSQTPSNKVTEKGKYVELRCDPISGHTALYWYRQSLGQGPEFLIYFQGTGAADDSGLPNDRFFAVRPEGSVSTLKIQRTERGDSAVYLCATALTSGSVNEQFFGPGTRLTVL.

V is TRBV10-3 and J is TRBJ1-4; 7 bases map to TRBD1. V dropped 5 bases and J dropped 7; count of bases not matched to a gene: 7. Per germline, CDR1 ENHRY and CDR2 SYGVKD. CDR3 length equals 14 residues. CDR3 sequence: CAISSGQGGEKLFF. CDR3 sequence (DNA): TGTGCCATCAGTTCAGGGCAGGGGGGTGAAAAACTGTTTTTT.

J is TRBJ1-4 and V is TRBV5-4; D possibly corresponds to TRBD1 (5 bases). Trimming took off 1 base at V and 0 bases at J, with 19 bases between the two ends. The V gene's germline CDR1 is SGHNT and CDR2 YYREEE (reference sequence). The CDR3 contains 19 residues. CDR3: CASSLRYSATAATNEKLFF. The CDR3 coding sequence is TGTGCCAGCAGCTTGCGATATTCAGCGACAGCCGCAACTAATGAAAAACTGTTTTTT.

CDR3 loop: CASSKGTAPYEQYF. In DNA form, the CDR3 reads TGTGCCAGCAGCAAAGGGACAGCCCCCTACGAGCAGTACTTC. The chain couples TRBV21-1 to TRBJ2-7; the D call TRBD1 from the table was never checked on the DNA. TRBV21-1 is termed a pseudogene. CDR3 length: 14 amino acids.

About this clone itself: Sequence at one end of the junction differs from germline and may be a read error. The chain is built from TRBV28 and TRBJ1-6; D is uncertain. The CDR3 covers 8 residues. The V gene's germline CDR1 is MDHEN and CDR2 SYDVKM. The CDR3 loop reads CANSPLHF. In nucleotides, the CDR3 is TGCGCCAATTCACCCCTCCACTTT.

The rearrangement uses TRBV29-1 and TRBJ2-5; 8 nucleotides line up with TRBD2. The V and J ends lost 6 bases and 4 bases, in that order; junction bases with no gene match: 10. Germline values: CDR1 SQVTM, CDR2 ANQGSEA. CDR3 length: 14 residues. CDR3 protein: CSVGTLTSGETQYF. The CDR3 DNA follows: TGCAGCGTGGGGACCCTTACTAGCGGAGAGACCCAGTACTTC.

The J gene is TRBJ2-2, the V gene TRBV5-1, with 11 positions matching TRBD1. This CDR3 has 15 amino acids. Germline V gene sequence: CDR1 SGHRS, CDR2 YFSETQ. Trimming took 4 bases from V and 6 from J; bases not matched to a gene: 5. The CDR3 DNA reads TGCGCCAGCAGCATAGGACAGGGGGCGGCCGGGGAGCTGTTTTTT. Its translation is CASSIGQGAAGELFF.

The J gene is TRBJ1-2, the V gene TRBV5-1, with no clear D. Germline V gene lookup returns CDR1 SGHRS and CDR2 YFSETQ. V was shortened by 1 base and J by 8 bases, with 9 bases between the two germline ends. The CDR3 spans 12 residues. In DNA form, the CDR3 reads TGCGCCAGCAGCTTGAACAGTGAGGGCTACACCTTC. The encoded protein is CASSLNSEGYTF.

The V and J genes are TRBV5-1 and TRBJ2-7; D ambiguous. Germline CDR1 reads SGHRS; CDR2 reads YFSETQ. Trimming cost V 3 bases and J 7 bases, with 23 bases left between them. The CDR3 totals 16 residues. CDR3 amino acids: CASSSQFFGPEREQYF. CDR3 bases: TGCGCCAGCAGCTCCCAGTTTTTCGGCCCCGAAAGAGAGCAGTACTTC.

The chain carries TRBV10-3 and TRBJ1-2; D gene unclear. CDR1 ENHRY and CDR2 SYGVKD come from the germline V gene. The ends were cut back, 3 bases at V and 6 bases at J, with 8 bases in the middle. This CDR3 has 12 residues. The CDR3 spells CAISEIIDGYTF. The CDR3 DNA follows: TGTGCCATCAGTGAAATTATCGATGGCTACACCTTC.

This chain links TRBV18 with TRBJ2-2; 12 bases align to TRBD1. Germline loops: CDR1 KGHSH, CDR2 LQKENI. V lost 3 bases, J lost 7 bases, and 9 bases stayed unmatched. This CDR3 spans 17 amino acids. The CDR3 loop is CASSPWGQGAKDGELFF. The DNA of the CDR3 is TGTGCCAGCTCACCGTGGGGACAGGGGGCAAAGGACGGGGAGCTGTTTTTT.

The chain combines TRBV15 with TRBJ1-4, with D maybe TRBD1 (5 bases). CDR3 length: 14 amino acids. V lost 1 base and J lost 8, with 11 bases in between. Germline V CDR1 and CDR2: LNHNV, YYDKDF (reference sequence). The CDR3 sequence: CATSRAGSGEKLFF. CDR3 coding DNA: TGTGCCACCAGCAGAGCAGGGTCTGGGGAAAAACTGTTTTTT.

This clone occurred once. The chain is built from TRBV5-5 and TRBJ2-7, with unresolved D. The germline V gene encodes CDR1 SGHKS and CDR2 YYEKEE (reference sequence). Trimming removed 1 base at V and 4 bases at J, with 21 bases between. The CDR3 extends over 17 amino acids. The chain's CDR3 is CASSLQSSASEAYEQYF. The DNA of the CDR3 is TGTGCCAGCAGCTTGCAATCTTCGGCTTCTGAGGCATACGAGCAGTACTTC.

The J gene is TRBJ2-1, the V gene TRBV18; 8 bases align to TRBD2. This CDR3 has 15 residues. Looked up from germline, CDR1 is KGHSH and CDR2 is LQKENI. Trimming took 0 bases from V and 4 from J; bases not matched to a gene: 2. The CDR3 bases are TGTGCCAGCTCACCACCTAGCGGGACATACAATGAGCAGTTCTTC. Amino acid sequence: CASSPPSGTYNEQFF.

V is TRBV30 and J is TRBJ2-7, with TRBD1 matching over 8 bases. Looked up from germline, CDR1 is GTSNPN and CDR2 is SVGIG (reference sequence). The J segment lost 2 bases and the V segment lost 3 bases, leaving 15 bases of the junction unmatched. This CDR3 is 17 amino acids long. As DNA, the CDR3 is TGTGCCTGGAGCAGAATAGCCGGGACAGGCAAAACCTACGAGCAGTACTTC. Translation: CAWSRIAGTGKTYEQYF. The full variable domain, its missing parts supplied by reference TRBV30 and TRBJ2-7, is SQTIHQWPATLVQPVGSPLSLECTVEGTSNPNLYWYRQAAGRGLQLLFYSVGIGQISSEVPQNLSASRPQDRQFILSSKKLLLSDSGFYLCAWSRIAGTGKTYEQYFGPGTRLTVT.

The CDR3, as DNA: TGTGCCAGCAGTCAATACCAGGGGATTTTCTACAATGAGCAGTTCTTC. Protein sequence: CASSQYQGIFYNEQFF. The J gene is TRBJ2-1, the V gene TRBV5-8; D is perhaps TRBD1 (6 bases). CDR1 and CDR2 (germline): SGHTS, YDEGEE. The V gene lost 5 bases and the J gene lost 3 bases, with 18 bases spanning the gap. The CDR3 is made up of 16 amino acids.

This chain uses TRBV28 with TRBJ1-1; D is ambiguous. CDR3 length equals 12 residues. Germline loops: CDR1 MDHEN, CDR2 SYDVKM. The V end was cut by 10 bases, the J end by 5 bases, with 14 bases between. CDR3 nucleotide sequence: TGTGCCATTGGGGTTCTGGGGACTGAAGCTTTCTTT. Its translation is CAIGVLGTEAFF.

The chain couples TRBV7-6 to TRBJ2-2; D is unclear. The CDR3 loop spans 14 amino acids. Germline-derived CDR1 and CDR2 are SGHVS and FNYEAQ. V was trimmed by 1 base and J by 8 bases, leaving 11 bases between them. CDR3 sequence reads: CASSLVVLEGELFF. CDR3 DNA sequence: TGTGCCAGCAGCTTAGTTGTCCTAGAAGGGGAGCTGTTTTTT.

V and J are TRBV7-9 and TRBJ1-1; 7 positions match TRBD1. There are 14 residues in the CDR3. Germline CDR1 SEHNR, CDR2 FQNEAQ (reference sequence). The V and J ends lost 2 bases and 4 bases, in that order; junction bases with no gene match: 4. This CDR3 reads CASSLSAGGTEAFF. CDR3 bases: TGTGCCAGCAGCTTAAGCGCAGGGGGCACTGAAGCTTTCTTT.

The chain recombines TRBV29-1 with TRBJ1-5; TRBD1 aligns across 9 bases. Germline lookup yields CDR1 SQVTM and CDR2 ANQGSEA. The CDR3 totals 12 residues. Trimming removed 5 bases from V and 7 bases from J; junction bases left unmatched: 3. For the CDR3, the DNA is TGCAGCGTTTATACAGGGGGCCAGCCCCAGCATTTT. It encodes CSVYTGGQPQHF.

The chain uses TRBV24-1 and TRBJ1-3; 7 nucleotides align to TRBD1. The CDR3 contains 17 residues. With V trimmed by 3 bases and J by 4 bases, 11 bases remained unmatched. CDR1 KGHDR and CDR2 SFDVKD come from the germline V gene. The CDR3 region is CATSDGRDSGDGNTIYF. The DNA for the CDR3 is TGTGCCACCAGTGATGGCCGGGACAGCGGTGACGGAAACACCATATATTTT.

The chain carries TRBV3-1 (or the pseudogene TRBV3-2) and TRBJ2-1, with 7 positions matching TRBD2. CDR1 and CDR2 (germline): LGHDT, YNNKEL (reference sequence). This CDR3 is built from 18 residues. With 2 bases clipped from V and 9 bases from J, the junction kept 19 bases outside the gene matches. CDR3 amino acids: CASSQLISPLAGAGEQFF. As DNA, the CDR3 is TGTGCCAGCAGCCAACTTATATCACCACTGGCGGGAGCCGGTGAGCAGTTCTTC.

The V and J genes are TRBV10-1 and TRBJ2-5; the D is unclear. This CDR3 contains 13 residues. Looked up from germline, CDR1 is WNHNN and CDR2 is SYGVQD (reference sequence). Trimming shortened V by 7 bases and J by 5 bases, and 14 bases separated the two germline ends. CDR3 sequence reads: CASISRVEETQYF. CDR3 DNA sequence: TGCGCCAGCATTTCACGGGTGGAGGAGACCCAGTACTTC.

V is TRBV5-1 and J is TRBJ2-3, with 8 bases identical to TRBD2. This CDR3 comprises 15 residues. Germline V gene sequence: CDR1 SGHRS, CDR2 YFSETQ. The V segment lost 4 bases and the J segment 6 bases; nucleotides outside the gene matches: 10. The CDR3, as DNA: TGCGCCAGCAGCACTCGAGCGGGGGTAAGGGATACGCAGTATTTT. Its protein is CASSTRAGVRDTQYF.

For the CDR3, the DNA is TGCAGCGTTGGGGCGGGAGAGAGCACAGATACGCAGTATTTT. It codes for CSVGAGESTDTQYF. V is TRBV29-1 and J is TRBJ2-3; TRBD2 aligns across 7 bases. The CDR3 runs 14 residues. Losses at the gene ends were 4 bases for V and 0 bases for J; bases not matched to a gene: 4. Germline V gene data show CDR1 as SQVTM and CDR2 as ANQGSEA.

The chain recombines TRBV18 with TRBJ2-1; TRBD1 aligns across 7 bases. V gave up 2 bases and J gave up 6 bases; unmatched junction bases: 7. The germline V gene encodes CDR1 KGHSH and CDR2 LQKENI. The CDR3 runs 15 residues. The CDR3 protein is CASSPVRGRSNEQFF. DNA of the CDR3: TGTGCCAGCTCACCAGTGAGGGGGCGAAGCAATGAGCAGTTCTTC.

This clone was seen a single time. The rearrangement joins TRBV12-3 or TRBV12-4 to TRBJ1-5, with unresolved D. Trimming pared 4 bases from V and 4 bases from J, leaving 8 bases between. This CDR3 has 13 amino acids. The CDR3 nucleotides read TGTGCCAGCAGTTCGTCACCTAATCAGCCCCAGCATTTT. Residues: CASSSSPNQPQHF.

The chain couples TRBV10-2 to TRBJ2-7; 7 nucleotides agree with TRBD2. This CDR3 region has 16 residues. The ends lost 0 bases at V and 2 bases at J; junction bases unmatched: 7. CDR1 is WSHSY and CDR2 is SAAADI in the germline V gene. CDR3 loop: CASSESGRGFPYEQYF. CDR3 DNA: TGCGCCAGCAGTGAGTCAGGGAGGGGTTTCCCCTACGAGCAGTACTTC.

The chain employs TRBV28 and TRBJ1-4, with D hard to call. The CDR3 covers 14 residues. Trimming removed 2 bases at V and 7 bases at J, with 11 bases between. Per the germline V gene, CDR1 is MDHEN and CDR2 is SYDVKM. DNA of the CDR3: TGTGCCAGCAGTTTAGGGGTGTTGGGTGAAAAACTGTTTTTT. As protein: CASSLGVLGEKLFF.